This is a list of T cell receptor beta chains from one sample in a study of human T cells and chemical hapten exposure. TCRdb called the RACE reads again in MiXCR, with one record for every CDR3 protein. The repertoire holds about 260,000 distinct CDR3 sequences, over 8% seen once, with approximately 2.3% in the top ten. Sequencing was performed on whole blood, taken in connection with sensitization to the hapten diphenylcyclopropenone (DPC). The receptors shown here come from a woman between 40 and 50 years old with alopecia areata. Some clones in this sample may be carry-over from other donors' samples. The CDR3 runs from the conserved cysteine through the conserved F or W. A D gene is named only where the DNA matches it firmly. Some rows mark clone size as missing; the rest say once, few, many or name a class of expanded clone.

J: TRBJ1-1; size: -; V: TRBV4-2; D: -; CDR3: CASSQVRGAMNTEAFF; DNA: TGTGCCAGCAGCCAAGTCCGAGGGGCGATGAACACTGAAGCTTTCTTT
J: TRBJ2-3; size: many; V: TRBV29-1; D: -; CDR3: CSVEVGTDTQYF; DNA: TGCAGCGTTGAAGTGGGCACAGATACGCAGTATTTT
J: TRBJ2-6; size: few; V: TRBV12-3/TRBV12-4; D: -; CDR3: CASSSTGSAGANVLTF; DNA: TGTGCCAGCAGTTCCACTGGTAGCGCTGGGGCCAACGTCCTGACTTTC
J: TRBJ1-3; size: -; V: TRBV5-1; D: -; CDR3: CASSLNPEGNTIYF; DNA: TGCGCCAGCAGCTTGAATCCCGAGGGAAACACCATATATTTT
J: TRBJ2-3; size: -; V: TRBV5-1; D: -; CDR3: CASSPTVSSTDTQYF; DNA: TGCGCCAGCAGCCCCACGGTTTCTAGCACAGATACGCAGTATTTT
J: TRBJ2-6; size: many; V: TRBV20-1; D: -; CDR3: CSVIPSGANVLTF; DNA: TGCAGTGTTATCCCCTCTGGGGCCAACGTCCTGACTTTC
J: TRBJ2-1; size: few; V: TRBV29-1; D: TRBD2; CDR3: CSLTAGEYNEQFF; DNA: TGCAGCTTGACCGCGGGAGAGTACAATGAGCAGTTCTTC
J: TRBJ2-2; size: many; V: TRBV9; D: -; CDR3: CASSPNNQNTGELFF; DNA: TGTGCCAGCAGCCCGAACAACCAGAACACCGGGGAGCTGTTTTTT
J: TRBJ2-7; size: few; V: TRBV5-1; D: TRBD2; CDR3: CASSPQGGRSTYEQYF; DNA: TGCGCCAGCAGCCCCCAGGGCGGGAGGAGCACCTACGAGCAGTACTTC
J: TRBJ1-2; size: few; V: TRBV29-1; D: -; CDR3: CSVEGESYGYTF; DNA: TGCAGCGTTGAAGGGGAAAGCTATGGCTACACCTTC
J: TRBJ1-1; size: -; V: TRBV7-2; D: -; CDR3: CASSLSARQTNTEAFF; DNA: TGTGCCAGCAGCTTATCGGCGAGACAAACGAACACTGAAGCTTTCTTT
J: TRBJ2-5; size: many; V: TRBV5-5; D: TRBD2; CDR3: CASSPRLAGDQETQYF; DNA: TGTGCCAGCAGCCCCCGACTAGCGGGCGACCAAGAGACCCAGTACTTC
J: TRBJ2-7; size: few; V: TRBV12-3/TRBV12-4; D: -; CDR3: CASSYIGDEQYF; DNA: TGTGCCAGCAGTTACATCGGGGACGAGCAGTACTTC
J: TRBJ2-3; size: -; V: TRBV6-1; D: TRBD2; CDR3: CASPPQGGRRTDTQYF; DNA: TGTGCCAGCCCTCCACAAGGCGGGAGGAGGACAGATACGCAGTATTTT
J: TRBJ2-1; size: -; V: TRBV14; D: TRBD2; CDR3: CASTPGLGSYNEQFF; DNA: TGTGCCAGCACTCCGGGACTAGGCTCCTACAATGAGCAGTTCTTC